This entry lists 22 T cell receptor beta chains sequenced from one sample in a study of CD8 T cells in ankylosing spondylitis. General study findings and limits: One TCR beta motif, made up of under ten highly homologous variants, appeared characteristic of ankylosing spondylitis blood.

No antigen has been identified for these receptors. One entry per CDR3 protein results from TCRdb running MiXCR on the 5' RACE reads. The sample holds 200,000 to 250,000 distinct CDR3 sequences, about 16% seen once. The specimen sequenced was blood, either unsorted or a sorted T cell fraction (not recorded which). The source is a male donor with ankylosing spondylitis.

Ten or more counts support this clonotype. This chain connects TRBV29-1 to TRBJ2-5; 11 bases match TRBD2. Germline V gene data show CDR1 as SQVTM and CDR2 as ANQGSEA. V lost 2 bases, J lost 5 bases, and 10 bases stayed unmatched. The CDR3 has 16 amino acids. The CDR3 is CSVERVSGRAFETQYF. CDR3 nucleotide sequence: TGCAGCGTTGAACGTGTTAGCGGGAGGGCCTTTGAGACCCAGTACTTC.

In its sample, this clonotype was seen a few times. This chain links TRBV5-1 with TRBJ2-1; 11 bases agree with TRBD2. Trimming removed 0 bases from V and 0 bases from J; junction bases left unmatched: 11. The length of the CDR3 is 20 residues. Germline V gene sequence: CDR1 SGHRS, CDR2 YFSETQ. The CDR3 DNA reads TGCGCCAGCAGCTTGGATTCGGTAGCGGGGGGGCCAATCTCCTACAATGAGCAGTTCTTC. Translating gives CASSLDSVAGGPISYNEQFF.

Only a few counts were recorded for this clonotype. The chain joins TRBV12-3 or TRBV12-4 to TRBJ1-1; D gene ambiguous. This CDR3 is 14 amino acids long. V was shortened by 3 bases and J by 3 bases, with 11 bases between the two germline ends. The CDR3 DNA follows: TGTGCCAGCAGTTTTGTGGGCACCTACACTGAAGCTTTCTTT. Its translation: CASSFVGTYTEAFF.

This clonotype was counted a few times. This rearrangement joins TRBV6-5 to TRBJ2-1, with 7 bases aligning to TRBD2. This CDR3 is built from 15 residues. Trimming cost V 0 bases and J 6 bases; bases outside gene matches: 5. The germline CDR1 and CDR2 sequences are MNHEY and SVGAGI. CDR3: CASSYSVGGPNEQFF. CDR3 bases: TGTGCCAGCAGTTACTCAGTGGGAGGGCCCAATGAGCAGTTCTTC.

The rearrangement links TRBV9 to TRBJ2-1; tentatively, D is TRBD2 (6 bases). V was clipped by 0 bases and J by 2 bases, with 12 bases between them. Germline assignment: CDR1 SGDLS and CDR2 YYNGEE. The length of the CDR3 is 16 residues. In DNA, the CDR3 is TGTGCCAGCAGCGTAGCTGGCGGGGTCACCTACAATGAGCAGTTCTTC. Residues: CASSVAGGVTYNEQFF.

The chain employs TRBV3-1 and TRBJ1-2; 11 bases fit TRBD1. The V and J ends lost 1 base and 4 bases, in that order; junction bases with no gene match: 11. Germline V gene lookup returns CDR1 LGHDT and CDR2 YNNKEL (reference sequence). CDR3 length equals 18 residues. CDR3 DNA sequence: TGTGCCAGCAGCCAAGCGAGGGACAGGGGGACTTCTTCCTATGGCTACACCTTC. Translating it yields CASSQARDRGTSSYGYTF. Drawing the rest from reference TRBV3-1 and TRBJ1-2, the complete variable domain is DTAVSQTPKYLVTQMGNDKSIKCEQNLGHDTMYWYKQDSKKFLKIMFSYNNKELIINETVPNRFSPKSPDKAHLNLHINSLELGDSAVYFCASSQARDRGTSSYGYTFGSGTRLTVV.

This clonotype was detected a few times. The chain has TRBV7-2 and TRBJ1-2; D gene uncertain. Deletions cut 4 bases from V and 4 bases from J, with 16 bases between. CDR1 and CDR2 from the germline V gene are SGHTA and FQGNSA. The CDR3 has 15 amino acids. CDR3 sequence: CASSSGGSSGYGYTF. The CDR3 DNA follows: TGTGCCAGCAGCTCCGGAGGTTCCAGTGGCTATGGCTACACCTTC. The entire variable domain, with the rest obtained from reference TRBV7-2 and TRBJ1-2, is as follows: GAGVSQSPSNKVTEKGKDVELRCDPISGHTALYWYRQSLGQGLEFLIYFQGNSAPDKSGLPSDRFSAERTGGSVSTLTIQRTQQEDSAVYLCASSSGGSSGYGYTFGSGTRLTVV.

Ten or more counts support this clonotype. V and J are TRBV15 and TRBJ1-4, with D perhaps matching TRBD1 (5 bases). In germline, CDR1 is LNHNV, CDR2 YYDKDF (reference sequence). Trimming left V 9 bases short and J 0 bases short, with 11 bases between. This CDR3 comprises 14 residues. The CDR3 DNA is TGTGCCACGAGCCAAGGGGCAACTAATGAAAAACTGTTTTTT. Amino acid sequence: CATSQGATNEKLFF.

V gene TRBV7-8 combines with J gene TRBJ2-5; 7 bases fit TRBD1. Germline trimming cut 1 base from V and 9 bases from J; bases unmatched to any gene: 14. CDR3 length equals 16 residues. Germline CDR1 reads SGHVS; CDR2 reads FQNEAQ. The CDR3 spells CASSLEAVGDSPSQYF. The CDR3 DNA reads as TGTGCCAGCAGCTTAGAGGCGGTGGGGGACAGCCCTTCCCAGTACTTC.

This sequence joins TRBV7-8 and TRBJ1-1; tentative D call: TRBD1 (6 bases). The ends were cut back, 2 bases at V and 2 bases at J, with 12 bases in the middle. The CDR3 is 15 residues long. Per germline, CDR1 SGHVS and CDR2 FQNEAQ. The CDR3 region has the DNA TGTGCCAGCAGCTTACCACAGGGCGCAAACACTGAAGCTTTCTTT. It is translated as CASSLPQGANTEAFF.

The CDR3 loop is CASSLVPVSDLYNEQFF. As DNA, the CDR3 is TGTGCCAGCAGTTTAGTGCCAGTTTCGGACCTCTACAATGAGCAGTTCTTC. The rearrangement links TRBV12-3 or TRBV12-4 to TRBJ2-1; D is unclear. Trimming took 1 base from V and 3 from J, leaving 16 bases between them. This CDR3 has 17 residues.

The chain uses TRBV7-8 and TRBJ1-2, with D unresolved. This CDR3 is built from 16 residues. CDR1 and CDR2 (germline): SGHVS, FQNEAQ. Trimming took off 3 bases at V and 4 bases at J, with 18 bases between the two ends. CDR3 amino acids: CASSFRQATSFYGYTF. In DNA form, the CDR3 reads TGTGCCAGCAGCTTTAGGCAGGCTACATCATTCTATGGCTACACCTTC. Together with reference TRBV7-8 and TRBJ1-2, the CDR3 gives the full variable domain: GAGVSQSPRYKVAKRGQDVALRCDPISGHVSLFWYQQALGQGPEFLTYFQNEAQLDKSGLPSDRFFAERPEGSVSTLKIQRTQQEDSAVYLCASSFRQATSFYGYTFGSGTRLTVV.

This clonotype was detected a few times. J is TRBJ1-1 and V is TRBV9; no clear D. Between the trimmed V and J ends, which lost 0 bases and 6 bases, there was a span of 6 bases. Germline loops: CDR1 SGDLS, CDR2 YYNGEE. This CDR3 contains 12 residues. CDR3 region: CASSVVEAEAFF. CDR3 DNA sequence: TGTGCCAGCAGCGTAGTCGAGGCTGAAGCTTTCTTT. Using reference TRBV9 and TRBJ1-1 for the parts outside the CDR3, the full variable domain is DSGVTQTPKHLITATGQRVTLRCSPRSGDLSVYWYQQSLDQGLQFLIQYYNGEERAKGNILERFSAQQFPDLHSELNLSSLELGDSALYFCASSVVEAEAFFGQGTRLTVV.

This chain uses TRBV7-3 with TRBJ2-2, with D perhaps being TRBD1 or TRBD2 (5 bases each). This CDR3 comprises 15 residues. Trimming shortened V by 0 bases and J by 4 bases, and 9 bases separated the two germline ends. The germline gives CDR1 SGHTA, CDR2 FQGTGA. The CDR3 region is CASSLTGGPTGELFF. The CDR3 DNA follows: TGTGCCAGCAGCTTAACTGGGGGACCCACCGGGGAGCTGTTTTTT.

To note about this clonotype: This CDR3 is missing its conserved last phenylalanine or tryptophan, likely due to a read error. This chain joins TRBV29-1 and TRBJ2-3; D is unclear. V was pared by 8 bases and J by 7 bases, with 19 bases between. CDR3 length: 13 amino acids. Germline V gene lookup returns CDR1 SQVTM and CDR2 ANQGSEA. CDR3 nucleotides: TGCAGCCCCATCCTGACGGGCCGAAATACGCAGTATTCT. Its translation is CSPILTGRNTQYS.

This clonotype was observed many times. V gene TRBV7-9 combines with J gene TRBJ1-1, with D hard to call. Between the trimmed V and J ends, which lost 4 bases and 4 bases, there was a span of 16 bases. The CDR3 runs 15 residues. Germline CDR1 is SEHNR and CDR2 is FQNEAQ (reference sequence). CDR3 region: CASSSVDSLGTEAFF. The DNA of the CDR3 is TGTGCCAGCAGCTCCGTCGACTCCCTGGGCACTGAAGCTTTCTTT.

Written as DNA, the CDR3 is TGTGCCAGCAGCGAGCTAGCGGTGGCAGATACGCAGTATTTT. It is translated as CASSELAVADTQYF. This chain links TRBV12-3 or TRBV12-4 with TRBJ2-3, with 7 bases identical to TRBD2. The V gene end was trimmed by 6 bases and the J gene end by 4 bases; junction bases not matched to a gene: 7. This CDR3 contains 14 residues.

As concerns this clonotype: A junction end diverges from the germline sequence, so it may reflect a read error. V usage is TRBV4-1 and J usage is TRBJ1-5, with D unclear. The germline V gene encodes CDR1 MGHRA and CDR2 YSYEKL. The CDR3 is 17 amino acids. CDR3 bases: TGCGCCTGCAGCCAAGATGGAGGGTATGATGGCAATCAGCCCCAGCATTTT. Translated: CACSQDGGYDGNQPQHF.

The rearrangement joins TRBV7-9 to TRBJ1-2; 10 nucleotides line up with TRBD1. The CDR3 has 14 residues. CDR1 SEHNR and CDR2 FQNEAQ come from the germline V gene (reference sequence). Germline trimming cut 4 bases from V and 5 bases from J; bases unmatched to any gene: 4. The CDR3 reads CASSSTGGQYGYTF. The CDR3 nucleotides read TGTGCCAGCAGCTCGACAGGGGGCCAGTATGGCTACACCTTC.

This clonotype was observed at least ten times. V usage is TRBV12-3 or TRBV12-4 and J usage is TRBJ2-1; D gene uncertain. The CDR3 has 13 residues. Trimming pared 8 bases from V and 4 bases from J, leaving 12 bases between. The CDR3 sequence: CASAPEGYNEQFF. In DNA, the CDR3 is TGTGCCAGCGCACCTGAAGGTTACAATGAGCAGTTCTTC.

The chain links TRBV7-2 to TRBJ2-7; D gene unclear. V lost 2 bases and J 2 bases, leaving 10 bases between the germline ends. This CDR3 is 14 amino acids long. Germline CDR1 and CDR2: SGHTA and FQGNSA. The CDR3 loop reads CASSLIAGTYEQYF. DNA of the CDR3: TGTGCCAGCAGCTTAATTGCAGGAACCTACGAGCAGTACTTC. Using reference TRBV7-2 and TRBJ2-7 for the parts outside the CDR3, the full variable domain is GAGVSQSPSNKVTEKGKDVELRCDPISGHTALYWYRQSLGQGLEFLIYFQGNSAPDKSGLPSDRFSAERTGGSVSTLTIQRTQQEDSAVYLCASSLIAGTYEQYFGPGTRLTVT.

A few counts support this clonotype. The chain is built from TRBV9 and TRBJ1-2; no firm D call. This CDR3 is 16 amino acids long. Germline values: CDR1 SGDLS, CDR2 YYNGEE. The V end lost 3 bases, the J end lost 0 bases, and 15 bases lay between the germline ends. The CDR3 nucleotides are TGTGCCAGCAGCGACCTAAGACAAGAACCTAACTATGGCTACACCTTC. This sequence encodes CASSDLRQEPNYGYTF.